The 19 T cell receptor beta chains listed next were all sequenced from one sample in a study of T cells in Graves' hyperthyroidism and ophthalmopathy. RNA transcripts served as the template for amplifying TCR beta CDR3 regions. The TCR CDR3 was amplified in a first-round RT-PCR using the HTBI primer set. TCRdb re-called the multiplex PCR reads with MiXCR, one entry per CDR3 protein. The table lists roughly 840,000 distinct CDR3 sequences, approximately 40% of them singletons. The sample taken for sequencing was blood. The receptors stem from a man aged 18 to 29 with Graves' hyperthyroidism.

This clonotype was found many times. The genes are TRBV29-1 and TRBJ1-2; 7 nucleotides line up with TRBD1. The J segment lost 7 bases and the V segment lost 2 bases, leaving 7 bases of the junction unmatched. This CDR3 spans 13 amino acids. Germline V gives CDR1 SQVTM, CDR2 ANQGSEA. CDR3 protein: CSVEWDSTFGYTF. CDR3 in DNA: TGCAGCGTTGAATGGGACAGTACGTTTGGCTACACCTTC. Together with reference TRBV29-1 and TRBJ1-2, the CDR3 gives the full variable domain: SAVISQKPSRDICQRGTSLTIQCQVDSQVTMMFWYRQQPGQSLTLIATANQGSEATYESGFVIDKFPISRPNLTFSTLTVSNMSPEDSSIYLCSVEWDSTFGYTFGSGTRLTVV.

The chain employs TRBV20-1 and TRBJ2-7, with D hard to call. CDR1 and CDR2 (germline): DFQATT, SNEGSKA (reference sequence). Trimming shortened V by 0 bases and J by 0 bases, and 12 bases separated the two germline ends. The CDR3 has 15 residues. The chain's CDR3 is CSARDSARSSYEQYF. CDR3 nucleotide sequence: TGCAGTGCTAGAGATTCGGCCAGGAGCTCCTACGAGCAGTACTTC.

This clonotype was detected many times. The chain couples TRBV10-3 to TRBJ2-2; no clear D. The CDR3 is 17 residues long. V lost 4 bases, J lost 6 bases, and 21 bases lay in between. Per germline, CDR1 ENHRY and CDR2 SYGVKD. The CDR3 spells CAISGRLGTSSAGELFF. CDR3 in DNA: TGTGCCATCAGTGGCAGGCTCGGCACCTCGTCCGCCGGGGAGCTGTTTTTT.

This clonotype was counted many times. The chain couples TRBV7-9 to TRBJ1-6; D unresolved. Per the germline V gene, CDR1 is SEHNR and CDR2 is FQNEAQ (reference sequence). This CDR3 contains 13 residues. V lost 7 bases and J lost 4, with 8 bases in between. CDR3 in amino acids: CASNREYNSPLHF. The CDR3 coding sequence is TGTGCCAGCAACCGGGAGTATAATTCACCCCTCCACTTT.

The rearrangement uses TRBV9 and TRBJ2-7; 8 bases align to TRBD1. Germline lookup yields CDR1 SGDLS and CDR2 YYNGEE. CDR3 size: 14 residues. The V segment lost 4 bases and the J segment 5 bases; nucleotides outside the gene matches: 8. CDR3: CASSSDRGENEQYF. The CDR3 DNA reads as TGTGCCAGCAGCTCAGACAGGGGAGAGAACGAGCAGTACTTC.

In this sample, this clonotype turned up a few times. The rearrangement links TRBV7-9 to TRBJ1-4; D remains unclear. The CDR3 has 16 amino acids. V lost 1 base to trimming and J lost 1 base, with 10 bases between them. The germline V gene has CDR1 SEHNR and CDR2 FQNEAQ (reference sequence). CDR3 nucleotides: TGTGCCAGCAGCTTAGGGGAAAGGCAAACTAATGAAAAACTGTTTTTT. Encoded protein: CASSLGERQTNEKLFF.

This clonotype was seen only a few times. As DNA, the CDR3 is TGTGCCAGCAGCTCAGTCGCGGGGGCCAACGTCCTGACTTTC. Translating gives CASSSVAGANVLTF. This rearrangement joins TRBV7-2 to TRBJ2-6; D is undetermined. With 4 bases removed from V and 4 bases from J, the gap between germline ends came to 8 bases. CDR1 and CDR2 from the germline V gene are SGHTA and FQGNSA. The CDR3 has 14 residues.

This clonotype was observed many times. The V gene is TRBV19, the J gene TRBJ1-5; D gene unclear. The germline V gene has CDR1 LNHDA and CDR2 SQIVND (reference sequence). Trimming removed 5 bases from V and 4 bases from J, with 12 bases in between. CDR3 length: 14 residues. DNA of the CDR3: TGTGCCAGTAGTTGGGGTAACCAAAATCAGCCCCAGCATTTT. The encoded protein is CASSWGNQNQPQHF.

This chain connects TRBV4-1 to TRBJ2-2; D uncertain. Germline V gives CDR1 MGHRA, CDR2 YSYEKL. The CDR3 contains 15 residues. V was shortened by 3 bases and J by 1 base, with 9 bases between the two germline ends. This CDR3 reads CASSQNGQNTGELFF. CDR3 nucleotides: TGCGCCAGCAGCCAGAACGGGCAGAACACCGGGGAGCTGTTTTTT.

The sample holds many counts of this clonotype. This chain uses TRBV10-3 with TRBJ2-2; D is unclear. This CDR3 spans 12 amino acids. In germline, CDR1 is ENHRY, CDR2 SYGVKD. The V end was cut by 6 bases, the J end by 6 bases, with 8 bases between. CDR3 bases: TGTGCCATCAGCGAACTGGCCGGGGAGCTGTTTTTT. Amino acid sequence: CAISELAGELFF.

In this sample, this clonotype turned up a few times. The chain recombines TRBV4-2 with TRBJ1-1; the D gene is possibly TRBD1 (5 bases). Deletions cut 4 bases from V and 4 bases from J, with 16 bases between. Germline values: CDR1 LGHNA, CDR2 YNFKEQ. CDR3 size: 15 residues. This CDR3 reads CASSPSGAVGTEAFF. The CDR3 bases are TGTGCCAGCAGCCCGAGCGGGGCCGTGGGCACTGAAGCTTTCTTT.

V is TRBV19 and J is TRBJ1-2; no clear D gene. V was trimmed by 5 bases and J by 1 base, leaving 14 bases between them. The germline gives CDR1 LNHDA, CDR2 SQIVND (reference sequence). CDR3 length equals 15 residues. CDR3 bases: TGTGCCAGTAGTCTTCGACACGAACTTAACTATGGCTACACCTTC. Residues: CASSLRHELNYGYTF.

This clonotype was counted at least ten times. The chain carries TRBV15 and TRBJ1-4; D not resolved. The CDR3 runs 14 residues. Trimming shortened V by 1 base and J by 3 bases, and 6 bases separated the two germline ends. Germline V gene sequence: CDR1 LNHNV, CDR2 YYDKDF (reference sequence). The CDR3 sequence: CATSRGVANEKLFF. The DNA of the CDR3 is TGTGCCACCAGCAGAGGGGTGGCTAATGAAAAACTGTTTTTT.

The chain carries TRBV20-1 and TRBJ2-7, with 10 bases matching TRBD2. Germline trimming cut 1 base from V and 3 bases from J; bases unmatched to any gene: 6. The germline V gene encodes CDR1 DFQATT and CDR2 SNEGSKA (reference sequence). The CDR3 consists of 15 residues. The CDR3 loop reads CSARGGGLADYEQYF. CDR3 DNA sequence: TGCAGTGCTAGAGGGGGTGGACTAGCGGACTACGAGCAGTACTTC.

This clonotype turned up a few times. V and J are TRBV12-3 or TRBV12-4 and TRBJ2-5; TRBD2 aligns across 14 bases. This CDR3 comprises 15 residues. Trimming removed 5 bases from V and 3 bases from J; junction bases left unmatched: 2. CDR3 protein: CASSMGLAGEETQYF. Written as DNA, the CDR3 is TGTGCCAGCAGTATGGGACTAGCGGGAGAAGAGACCCAGTACTTC.

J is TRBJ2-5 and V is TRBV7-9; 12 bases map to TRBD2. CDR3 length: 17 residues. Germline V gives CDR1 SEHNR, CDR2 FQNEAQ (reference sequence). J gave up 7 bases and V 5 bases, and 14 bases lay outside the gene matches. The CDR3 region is CASSDPGLAGPGGTQYF. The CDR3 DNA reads TGTGCCAGCAGCGACCCGGGACTAGCGGGCCCGGGTGGGACCCAGTACTTC.

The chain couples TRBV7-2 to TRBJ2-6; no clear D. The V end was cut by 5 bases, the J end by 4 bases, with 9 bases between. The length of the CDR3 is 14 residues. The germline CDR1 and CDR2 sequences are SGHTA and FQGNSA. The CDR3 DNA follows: TGTGCCAGCAGCATCCAGGCCGGGGCCAACGTCCTGACTTTC. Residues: CASSIQAGANVLTF.

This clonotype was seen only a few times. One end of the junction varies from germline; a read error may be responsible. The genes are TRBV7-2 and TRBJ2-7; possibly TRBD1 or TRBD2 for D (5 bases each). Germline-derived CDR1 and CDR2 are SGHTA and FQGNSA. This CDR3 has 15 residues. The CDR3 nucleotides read TGCGCCAGCAGCCAAGAGGGGTTGTCTTCCTACGAGCAGTACTTC. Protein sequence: CASSQEGLSSYEQYF.

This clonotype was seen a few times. The CDR3 nucleotides read TGTGCCAGCAGCCCAGGGAGTCCTGGAAACACCATATATTTT. Protein sequence: CASSPGSPGNTIYF. V is TRBV7-2 and J is TRBJ1-3, with D possibly matching TRBD1 (5 bases). The V and J ends lost 5 bases and 2 bases respectively, with 10 bases between them. CDR1 and CDR2 (germline): SGHTA, FQGNSA. This CDR3 is 14 amino acids long.